These 22 T cell receptor beta chains were all obtained from the same sample, sequenced in a study of shared clonotypes between healthy human individuals. Measured with immunoSEQ multiplex PCR; TCRdb has only the in-frame clones, and not every one. Of millions of clones listed, roughly nine tenths are singletons. Material for sequencing was naive CD4+ T cells sorted from blood. Subset given: CD45RA+ positively selected. The receptors derive from a man between 18 and 29 years old in good health.

The rearrangement uses TRBV21-1 and TRBJ1-2. TRBV21-1 is classified as a pseudogene. This CDR3 contains 11 residues. DNA for the CDR3: TGTGCCAATGCACAGGACTATGGCTACACCTTT. It yields the protein CANAQDYGYTF.

This chain uses TRBV6-1 with TRBJ1-2; D uncertain. Germline CDR1 and CDR2: MNHNS and SASEGT. The CDR3 spans 14 residues. V lost 7 bases and J lost 4, with 16 bases in between. The DNA of the CDR3 is TGTGCCAGCACTACCGCGGGCCGGGGCTATGGCTACACCTTC. Residues: CASTTAGRGYGYTF.

This clone was counted only a few times. V and J are TRBV4-1 and TRBJ1-5; 10 nucleotides match TRBD1. The CDR3 is made up of 17 amino acids. Trimming cost V 0 bases and J 7 bases; bases outside gene matches: 9. CDR1 and CDR2 (germline): MGHRA, YSYEKL. DNA for the CDR3: TGCGCCAGCAGCCAAGATCTCGGGGACAGGGGAGGGCAGCCCCAGCATTTT. Amino acid sequence: CASSQDLGDRGGQPQHF.

The CDR3 loop reads CASSLTAGGHHEQYF. In DNA form, the CDR3 reads TGTGCCAGCAGCCTTACGGCGGGAGGTCACCACGAGCAGTACTTC. The chain recombines TRBV7-2 with TRBJ2-7, with TRBD2 matching 8 bases. Germline values: CDR1 SGHTA, CDR2 FQGNSA. The CDR3 loop spans 15 amino acids. V trimming: 5 bases; J trimming: 5 bases; junction bases outside the gene matches: 11.

The chain recombines TRBV7-9 with TRBJ2-3; 11 nucleotides line up with TRBD2. This CDR3 is built from 18 residues. After removal of 6 bases from V and 1 base from J, the junction contained 12 bases not matched to a gene. CDR1 SEHNR and CDR2 FQNEAQ come from the germline V gene (reference sequence). The CDR3, as DNA: TGTGCCAGCAGTTGGACTAGCGGGCCCGCCAAGGGCACAGATACGCAGTATTTT. It codes for CASSWTSGPAKGTDTQYF.

This clone came up once. The J gene is TRBJ2-7, the V gene TRBV5-1; D unresolved. Germline V gives CDR1 SGHRS, CDR2 YFSETQ. The CDR3 covers 14 residues. Trimming pared 4 bases from V and 9 bases from J, leaving 20 bases between. The CDR3 nucleotides read TGCGCCAGCAGCGGTTCCGGGCCCCTAAACGGGCAGTACTTC. It specifies CASSGSGPLNGQYF.

The chain uses TRBV10-1 and TRBJ1-2; the match to TRBD1 covers 10 bases. Germline trimming cut 5 bases from V and 8 bases from J; bases unmatched to any gene: 5. CDR1 is WNHNN and CDR2 is SYGVQD in the germline V gene (reference sequence). The CDR3 loop spans 13 amino acids. DNA for the CDR3: TGCGCCAGCAGTCCGGGACAGGGGAGCGGCTACACCTTC. It codes for CASSPGQGSGYTF.

Written as DNA, the CDR3 is TGTGCCAGCAGCTTAAGGGGCGGGCAGGCTGGGGCCAACGTCCTGACTTTC. This codes for CASSLRGGQAGANVLTF. The genes are TRBV7-3 and TRBJ2-6; D tentatively fits TRBD1 or TRBD2 (5 bases each). V lost 1 base and J lost 2, with 12 bases in between. The CDR3 consists of 17 residues. From germline, CDR1 is SGHTA and CDR2 FQGTGA.

CDR3 in DNA: TGTGCCATCAGCCCGGACGGCACCGGGGAGCTGTTTTTT. This encodes CAISPDGTGELFF. This chain connects TRBV10-3 to TRBJ2-2; D is undetermined. The germline V gene encodes CDR1 ENHRY and CDR2 SYGVKD. The CDR3 contains 13 residues. The V end was cut by 6 bases, the J end by 4 bases, with 9 bases between.

The chain employs TRBV18 and TRBJ2-3, with 7 positions matching TRBD2. Trimming took 0 bases from V and 3 from J; bases not matched to a gene: 15. Germline CDR1 is KGHSH and CDR2 is LQKENI. The CDR3 length is 19 residues. DNA for the CDR3: TGTGCCAGCTCACCACCGGGGAGGGGCGGCGAATACACAACAGATACGCAGTATTTT. It codes for CASSPPGRGGEYTTDTQYF. The full variable domain, in which reference TRBV18 and TRBJ2-3 provide the parts outside the CDR3, is NAGVMQNPRHLVRRRGQEARLRCSPMKGHSHVYWYRQLPEEGLKFMVYLQKENIIDESGMPKERFSAEFPKEGPSILRIQQVVRGDSAAYFCASSPPGRGGEYTTDTQYFGPGTRLTVL.

The count of this clone is one. The chain has TRBV18 and TRBJ1-1; perhaps TRBD1 as D (6 bases). Germline V gives CDR1 KGHSH, CDR2 LQKENI. This CDR3 has 15 residues. Trimming stripped 0 bases from V and 3 bases from J, with 11 bases between. The CDR3 DNA is TGTGCCAGCTCACCACCCCACAGGGCGGACACTGAAGCTTTCTTT. Translated: CASSPPHRADTEAFF.

The rearrangement links TRBV7-2 to TRBJ2-7; TRBD2 matches at 7 bases. This CDR3 has 13 residues. The J segment lost 5 bases and the V segment lost 3 bases, leaving 4 bases of the junction unmatched. Germline loops: CDR1 SGHTA, CDR2 FQGNSA. The CDR3 sequence is CASSLTSYHEQYF. For the CDR3, the DNA is TGTGCCAGCAGCTTGACTAGCTACCACGAGCAGTACTTC.

The chain recombines TRBV10-3 with TRBJ2-7; 9 bases match TRBD2. The germline V gene has CDR1 ENHRY and CDR2 SYGVKD. Losses at the gene ends were 7 bases for V and 3 bases for J; bases not matched to a gene: 7. The CDR3 loop spans 14 amino acids. The CDR3 here is CAITPGREGYEQYF. The CDR3 region has the DNA TGTGCCATCACTCCGGGGCGGGAGGGCTACGAGCAGTACTTC.

This chain connects TRBV7-3 to TRBJ1-1; a possible D gene is TRBD1 (6 bases). V was shortened by 5 bases and J by 1 base, with 14 bases between the two germline ends. Germline CDR1 reads SGHTA; CDR2 reads FQGTGA. The CDR3 contains 15 residues. Written as DNA, the CDR3 is TGTGCCAGCAGCAACCCGACAGGCCAGAACACTGAAGCTTTCTTT. Its translation is CASSNPTGQNTEAFF.

The V and J genes are TRBV6-5 and TRBJ1-2; tentatively, D is TRBD1 (6 bases). The ends were cut back, 6 bases at V and 6 bases at J, with 11 bases in the middle. The CDR3 covers 12 residues. Germline lookup yields CDR1 MNHEY and CDR2 SVGAGI. The CDR3 region has the DNA TGTGCCAGCAGCCGGGACACCAATGGCTACACCTTC. Protein product: CASSRDTNGYTF.

Comments on this clone: Different DNA sequences within this sample yield the same CDR3. This sequence joins TRBV18 and TRBJ1-6; D perhaps matches TRBD1 (6 bases). The CDR3 length is 12 residues. V dropped 6 bases and J dropped 6 bases, with 6 bases sitting between them. Germline V lookup: CDR1 KGHSH, CDR2 LQKENI. The CDR3 loop reads CASSDSNSPLHF. The CDR3 DNA follows: TGTGCCAGCTCGGACAGTAATTCACCCCTCCACTTT.

The chain combines TRBV6-6 with TRBJ2-7; TRBD1 might be the D (5 bases). This CDR3 is 15 amino acids long. Trimming cost V 2 bases and J 7 bases, with 18 bases left between them. The V gene's germline CDR1 is MNHNY and CDR2 SVGAGI (reference sequence). The CDR3 nucleotides are TGTGCCAGCAGTTACGGGGCCAGCTCCCTTGGGGAGCAGTACTTC. Protein product: CASSYGASSLGEQYF.

This clone was detected once. The rearrangement links TRBV6-5 to TRBJ1-5, with D tentatively TRBD1 (5 bases). V was shortened by 5 bases and J by 7 bases, with 15 bases between the two germline ends. The V gene's germline CDR1 is MNHEY and CDR2 SVGAGI. This CDR3 comprises 14 residues. CDR3 nucleotides: TGTGCCAGCAGTACCGACAGTATGGGGCAGCCCCAGCATTTT. The encoded protein is CASSTDSMGQPQHF.

The rearrangement uses TRBV18 and TRBJ1-2; D uncertain. The germline CDR1 and CDR2 sequences are KGHSH and LQKENI. The CDR3 spans 12 residues. Trimming stripped 3 bases from V and 2 bases from J, with 4 bases between. DNA of the CDR3: TGTGCCAGCTCACCCGGAAACTATGGCTACACCTTC. This gives the protein CASSPGNYGYTF.

This rearrangement joins TRBV5-4 to TRBJ2-1, with D possibly matching TRBD1 (5 bases). Trimming left V 4 bases short and J 0 bases short, with 11 bases between. Germline CDR1 SGHNT, CDR2 YYREEE (reference sequence). CDR3 length: 15 amino acids. CDR3 loop: CASSDSGASYNEQFF. CDR3 nucleotides: TGTGCCAGCAGCGATAGTGGGGCCTCCTACAATGAGCAGTTCTTC.

The CDR3 DNA sequence: TGTGCCAGCTCTCCCACCCAGGATCATCAGCCCCAGCATTTT. It translates to CASSPTQDHQPQHF. V usage is TRBV18 and J usage is TRBJ1-5; the D is unclear. V was pared by 6 bases and J by 5 bases, with 14 bases between. In germline, CDR1 is KGHSH, CDR2 LQKENI. The CDR3 has 14 amino acids.

The J gene is TRBJ2-7, the V gene TRBV7-6; TRBD2 agrees at 11 bases. The CDR3 is 18 amino acids. V was clipped by 5 bases and J by 2 bases; unmatched bases: 14. Germline-derived CDR1 and CDR2 are SGHVS and FNYEAQ. CDR3 sequence reads: CASSHPSGTSGQTYEQYF. The CDR3 nucleotides are TGTGCCAGCAGCCACCCTTCCGGGACTAGCGGTCAAACCTACGAGCAGTACTTC.